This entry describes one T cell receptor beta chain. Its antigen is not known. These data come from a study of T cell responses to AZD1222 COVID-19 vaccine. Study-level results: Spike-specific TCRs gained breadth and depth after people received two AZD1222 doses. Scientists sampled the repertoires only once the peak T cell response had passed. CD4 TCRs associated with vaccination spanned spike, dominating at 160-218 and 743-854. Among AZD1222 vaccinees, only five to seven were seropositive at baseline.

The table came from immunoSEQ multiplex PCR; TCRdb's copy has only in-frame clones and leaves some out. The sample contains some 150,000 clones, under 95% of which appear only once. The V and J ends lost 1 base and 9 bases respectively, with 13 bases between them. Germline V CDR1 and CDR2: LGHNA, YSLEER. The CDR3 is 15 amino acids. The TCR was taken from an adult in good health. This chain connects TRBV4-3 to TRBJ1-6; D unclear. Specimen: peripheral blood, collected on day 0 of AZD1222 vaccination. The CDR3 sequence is CASSQGKVLSSPLHF. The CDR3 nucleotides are TGCGCCAGCAGCCAAGGAAAGGTTTTGAGTTCACCCCTCCACTTT.